The 18 T cell receptor beta chains listed next were all sequenced from one sample in a study of identical twins (dated by TCRdb to the mid-2010s). The protocol used for the library was 5' RACE. The instrument was an Illumina HiSeq 2000. The public reads were run again by TCRdb, first through fastp at Q25 and then through MiXCR, and only productive beta chains were kept. Each entry is one CDR3 protein sequence, shown with its most common DNA and genes. The sample records hundreds of thousands of distinct CDR3 sequences, 18% of which are singletons. The ten largest clones take up 10% to 15% of the sample. The same data also went into a second study, on T cells expressing NK-cell markers.

Sequencing was carried out using PBMCs. The source of these receptors is a woman aged 18-29 years in good health.

This clonotype turned up a few times. The J gene is TRBJ2-5, the V gene TRBV5-5; TRBD1 is a possible D gene (6 bases). The CDR3 covers 16 residues. Between the trimmed V and J ends, which lost 1 base and 4 bases, there was a span of 17 bases. Per germline, CDR1 SGHKS and CDR2 YYEKEE (reference sequence). CDR3 region: CASSLRIQGHGETQYF. CDR3 DNA sequence: TGTGCCAGCAGCTTGAGAATCCAGGGGCACGGAGAGACCCAGTACTTC.

The chain employs TRBV6-1 and TRBJ2-7, with 7 bases lining up with TRBD1. CDR1 MNHNS and CDR2 SASEGT come from the germline V gene. The trim removed 3 bases at V and 5 bases at J, leaving 7 bases unmatched. The CDR3 is 14 amino acids. CDR3 nucleotides: TGTGCCAGCAGTGACTACAGGGGATCCGACGAGCAGTACTTC. This sequence encodes CASSDYRGSDEQYF.

There are a few counts of this clonotype. The rearrangement uses TRBV12-3 or TRBV12-4 and TRBJ2-1, with unresolved D. Trimming took 6 bases from V and 7 from J, leaving 19 bases between them. There are 15 residues in the CDR3. The CDR3 nucleotides are TGTGCCAGCAGCACAAACCTAGTTACCTGGAATGAGCAGTTCTTC. Its protein is CASSTNLVTWNEQFF.

This clonotype was counted only a few times. The gene calls are TRBV7-2 and TRBJ2-2, with 7 bases identical to TRBD1. The CDR3 is made up of 14 amino acids. V trimming: 5 bases; J trimming: 6 bases; junction bases outside the gene matches: 6. CDR1 and CDR2 (germline): SGHTA, FQGNSA. CDR3 in DNA: TGTGCCAGCAGCCTTCACAGGGGCGCCGGGGAGCTGTTTTTT. Encoded protein: CASSLHRGAGELFF.

The chain combines TRBV2 with TRBJ2-5; D is uncertain. V lost 4 bases to trimming and J lost 3 bases, with 6 bases between them. This CDR3 spans 12 amino acids. Germline V gene lookup returns CDR1 SNHLY and CDR2 FYNNEI. For the CDR3, the DNA is TGTGCCAGCAGTGTTAACAAAGAGACCCAGTACTTC. It encodes CASSVNKETQYF.

This clonotype was seen only a few times. The chain carries TRBV20-1 and TRBJ2-3; D call uncertain. The V gene lost 5 bases and the J gene lost 2 bases, with 8 bases spanning the gap. CDR3 length: 12 residues. The germline V gene encodes CDR1 DFQATT and CDR2 SNEGSKA (reference sequence). DNA for the CDR3: TGCAGTGCTGATGGGGACACAGATACGCAGTATTTT. Amino acids: CSADGDTDTQYF.

The chain recombines TRBV14 with TRBJ2-7, with D perhaps matching TRBD2 (5 bases). This CDR3 comprises 16 residues. Trimming cost V 0 bases and J 0 bases, with 12 bases left between them. Germline V gene data show CDR1 as SGHDN and CDR2 as FVKESK. The DNA for the CDR3 is TGTGCCAGCAGCCAAGATTGGCGGGCAGGCTCCTACGAGCAGTACTTC. Translation: CASSQDWRAGSYEQYF.

This clonotype appeared many times. This rearrangement joins TRBV24-1 to TRBJ2-1, with 10 bases aligning to TRBD2. Germline V gene data show CDR1 as KGHDR and CDR2 as SFDVKD. The CDR3 loop spans 11 amino acids. The V gene end was trimmed by 10 bases and the J gene end by 15 bases; junction bases not matched to a gene: 8. DNA of the CDR3: TGTGCCACACCCACTAGCGGGAATCTGTTCTTC. Translating it yields CATPTSGNLFF.

This clonotype came up a few times. The chain carries TRBV6-1 and TRBJ1-1, with 8 bases matching TRBD1. Trimming removed 6 bases from V and 6 bases from J; junction bases left unmatched: 12. This CDR3 has 15 amino acids. CDR1 and CDR2 from the germline V gene are MNHNS and SASEGT. The CDR3 coding sequence is TGTGCCAGCAGCCCTCCCGGGACAGGCAGAGCTGAAGCTTTCTTT. It yields the protein CASSPPGTGRAEAFF.

This clonotype has more than one count but fewer than ten. The rearrangement links TRBV7-9 to TRBJ1-5; a possible D gene is TRBD1 (5 bases). CDR3 length: 15 amino acids. In germline, CDR1 is SEHNR, CDR2 FQNEAQ (reference sequence). V lost 5 bases to trimming and J lost 2 bases, with 13 bases between them. The CDR3 sequence: CASSAPGQGNQPQHF. As DNA, the CDR3 is TGTGCCAGCAGCGCACCAGGGCAGGGCAATCAGCCCCAGCATTTT.

CDR3 nucleotides: TGTGCCAGCAGCTTCAACCAGGGGACAGATACGCAGTATTTT. It codes for CASSFNQGTDTQYF. This sequence joins TRBV5-6 and TRBJ2-3, with a tentative D call TRBD1 (6 bases). V was cut by 2 bases and J by 3 bases, with 10 bases left in between. The CDR3 extends over 14 amino acids. Germline CDR1 is SGHDT and CDR2 is YYEEEE.

The CDR3 spells CSARGGGISGYTF. The CDR3 nucleotides read TGCAGTGCTAGGGGCGGGGGCATCAGTGGCTACACCTTC. This chain joins TRBV20-1 and TRBJ1-2, with D maybe TRBD1 (6 bases). V gave up 3 bases and J gave up 7 bases, with 15 bases separating them. Looked up from germline, CDR1 is DFQATT and CDR2 is SNEGSKA (reference sequence). The CDR3 has 13 residues.

On this clonotype: The junction shows a germline mismatch at one end, possibly a read error. The chain recombines TRBV20-1 with TRBJ1-2; 7 bases line up with TRBD1. Germline-derived CDR1 and CDR2 are DFQATT and SNEGSKA (reference sequence). The CDR3 contains 10 residues. CDR3: CSARDPGQLF. The CDR3 coding sequence is TGCAGTGCTAGAGATCCGGGACAGCTCTTC.

This clonotype was recorded many times. This chain uses TRBV12-3 or TRBV12-4 with TRBJ2-5; D unclear. V lost 3 bases, J lost 9 bases, and 11 bases lay in between. The CDR3 has 12 amino acids. The CDR3 loop reads CASSFPKRPQYF. The CDR3 DNA follows: TGTGCCAGCAGTTTCCCAAAAAGACCCCAGTACTTC.

This clonotype was observed a handful of times. The chain carries TRBV20-1 and TRBJ2-7, with 9 bases fitting TRBD1. V was clipped by 7 bases and J by 6 bases; unmatched bases: 10. The length of the CDR3 is 13 residues. The germline V gene encodes CDR1 DFQATT and CDR2 SNEGSKA (reference sequence). The chain's CDR3 is CSVDLGQGGEQYF. CDR3 sequence (DNA): TGCAGTGTTGACTTGGGACAGGGTGGCGAGCAGTACTTC.

This clonotype was found a few times. The genes are TRBV24-1 and TRBJ2-5, with a tentative D call TRBD1 (5 bases). Germline lookup yields CDR1 KGHDR and CDR2 SFDVKD. V dropped 6 bases and J dropped 0 bases, with 16 bases sitting between them. The CDR3 is made up of 16 amino acids. CDR3 in amino acids: CATSREGAGHQETQYF. CDR3 nucleotide sequence: TGTGCCACCAGTCGAGAAGGGGCAGGGCACCAAGAGACCCAGTACTTC.

In this sample, this clonotype turned up many times. The chain combines TRBV5-6 with TRBJ1-2, with 8 bases that match TRBD1. Germline V CDR1 and CDR2: SGHDT, YYEEEE. The CDR3 is 14 amino acids. V lost 5 bases and J lost 2; bases outside the gene matches: 5. The CDR3 protein is CASRTGVFNYGYTF. The CDR3 DNA sequence: TGTGCCAGCAGGACAGGGGTCTTCAACTATGGCTACACCTTC.

This rearrangement joins TRBV6-5 to TRBJ2-5, with a weak D call TRBD2 (5 bases). The germline V gene has CDR1 MNHEY and CDR2 SVGAGI. Trimming took 3 bases from V and 5 from J, leaving 10 bases between them. The CDR3 is made up of 13 amino acids. The CDR3 protein is CASSYRRGETQYF. The DNA for the CDR3 is TGTGCCAGCAGTTATCGCCGAGGGGAGACCCAGTACTTC.